The 21 T cell receptor beta chains given below trace back to one sample, sequenced in a study of T cells in Graves' hyperthyroidism and ophthalmopathy. TCR beta CDR3 regions were amplified from RNA transcripts. The HTBI primer set served for first-round RT-PCR of the TCR CDR3. TCRdb itself ran the multiplex PCR reads through MiXCR, one entry per CDR3 protein. The data hold 300,000 to 500,000 distinct CDR3 sequences, with approximately 15% observed a single time. Material: blood. The origin of the receptors is a woman in her 30s with Graves' hyperthyroidism.

Here the CDR3 reads CASQRTSASYNEQFF. CDR3 nucleotide sequence: TGTGCCAGCCAACGCACTAGCGCCTCCTACAATGAGCAGTTCTTC. The gene calls are TRBV7-8 and TRBJ2-1; 7 positions agree with TRBD2. V shed 8 bases and J 0 bases; nucleotides not matched to a gene: 7. Germline V gene lookup returns CDR1 SGHVS and CDR2 FQNEAQ. CDR3 length: 15 amino acids.

The chain has TRBV29-1 and TRBJ2-7, with TRBD1 as a possible D gene (5 bases). The V and J ends lost 1 base and 7 bases respectively, with 11 bases between them. There are 12 residues in the CDR3. The germline CDR1 and CDR2 sequences are SQVTM and ANQGSEA. DNA for the CDR3: TGCAGCGTTGAAGTTCTGGGGCGGGAGCAGTACTTC. This encodes CSVEVLGREQYF.

This clonotype has at least ten counts. The chain has TRBV30 and TRBJ2-1; 9 positions match TRBD2. This CDR3 has 14 amino acids. Per germline, CDR1 GTSNPN and CDR2 SVGIG (reference sequence). V trimming: 7 bases; J trimming: 2 bases; junction bases outside the gene matches: 6. CDR3 in amino acids: CAYLAGAAYNEQFF. The CDR3 DNA sequence: TGTGCCTATTTAGCGGGAGCAGCCTACAATGAGCAGTTCTTC.

This clonotype appeared many times. The chain combines TRBV12-3 or TRBV12-4 with TRBJ1-3, with D unclear. Trimming took 4 bases from V and 4 from J, leaving 11 bases between them. The CDR3 is 14 residues long. CDR3 in amino acids: CASSYLLEGNTIYF. CDR3 in DNA: TGTGCCAGCAGTTATCTTCTCGAGGGAAACACCATATATTTT.

This clonotype has at least ten counts. The chain couples TRBV28 to TRBJ1-5; D not certain. Trimming stripped 3 bases from V and 4 bases from J, with 10 bases between. The CDR3 is 14 amino acids. Per germline, CDR1 MDHEN and CDR2 SYDVKM. CDR3 DNA sequence: TGTGCCAGCAGTTTGCCGGGTCTTAATCAGCCCCAGCATTTT. Translated: CASSLPGLNQPQHF.

This clonotype was seen a handful of times. V and J are TRBV7-9 and TRBJ1-5; 7 bases line up with TRBD1. V lost 0 bases to trimming and J lost 1 base; unmatched junction nucleotides: 18. The CDR3 spans 21 residues. Looked up from germline, CDR1 is SEHNR and CDR2 is FQNEAQ (reference sequence). The CDR3 region has the DNA TGTGCCAGCAGCTTAGCCCGAGGGGGGACAGAGGGGGGAATGAGCAATCAGCCCCAGCATTTT. It is translated as CASSLARGGTEGGMSNQPQHF.

This clonotype showed up many times. This chain uses TRBV27 with TRBJ1-2; D uncertain. Germline V gene data show CDR1 as MNHEY and CDR2 as SMNVEV (reference sequence). V lost 0 bases and J lost 8, with 10 bases in between. The CDR3 loop spans 13 amino acids. The CDR3 region has the DNA TGTGCCAGCAGTTTATCTCCCAACGGCGGCTACACCTTC. As protein: CASSLSPNGGYTF.

The chain joins TRBV5-5 to TRBJ1-1; 9 nucleotides match TRBD1. V was clipped by 3 bases and J by 11 bases; unmatched bases: 11. CDR3 size: 14 residues. Per germline, CDR1 SGHKS and CDR2 YYEKEE (reference sequence). CDR3 nucleotides: TGTGCCAGCAGCTCGCAGTACCGGACAGGGGATGCTTTCTTT. It yields the protein CASSSQYRTGDAFF.

This clonotype has ten or more counts. The rearrangement joins TRBV27 to TRBJ1-1, with D possibly being TRBD1 (5 bases). This CDR3 contains 13 residues. Germline CDR1 and CDR2: MNHEY and SMNVEV (reference sequence). Between the trimmed V and J ends, which lost 6 bases and 5 bases, there was a span of 13 bases. DNA for the CDR3: TGTGCCAGCAGAATAGACAGTCGAACTGAAGCTTTCTTT. Translation: CASRIDSRTEAFF.

To note about this clonotype: One junction end does not reproduce the germline sequence, and a read error may be involved. The J gene is TRBJ1-4, the V gene TRBV7-7; a weak D match, TRBD1 (5 bases). Per the germline V gene, CDR1 is SSHAT and CDR2 is FNYEAQ (reference sequence). This CDR3 region has 15 residues. CDR3 residues: CASSLGQTLNEKLFF. The CDR3 DNA follows: TGTGCTAGCAGCTTGGGGCAGACCCTTAATGAAAAACTGTTTTTT.

On this clonotype itself: At one of its ends the junction is not consistent with the germline gene, which may arise from a read error. V usage is TRBV10-1 and J usage is TRBJ1-1, with D perhaps matching TRBD1 (6 bases). Germline loops: CDR1 WNHNN, CDR2 SYGVQD (reference sequence). There are 12 residues in the CDR3. Written as DNA, the CDR3 is TGCGCCAGCAGGGTCGGGGACAAGGGACTAATCTTT. It translates to CASRVGDKGLIF.

This chain uses TRBV27 with TRBJ2-7; 7 nucleotides match TRBD2. Per germline, CDR1 MNHEY and CDR2 SMNVEV (reference sequence). V gave up 1 base and J gave up 5 bases; unmatched junction bases: 5. The CDR3 has 14 amino acids. CDR3 bases: TGTGCCAGCAGTTTATGGGAGGGGACTGACGAGCAGTACTTC. It codes for CASSLWEGTDEQYF.

In its sample, this clonotype was seen many times. V and J are TRBV12-3 or TRBV12-4 and TRBJ2-2; D might be TRBD1 (6 bases). Trimming took 10 bases from V and 0 from J, leaving 9 bases between them. The CDR3 sequence is 13 residues long. The CDR3 loop reads CANRVTNTGELFF. The CDR3 coding sequence is TGTGCCAACAGGGTAACGAACACCGGGGAGCTGTTTTTT.

This clonotype was found a few times. The V gene is TRBV6-6, the J gene TRBJ1-2, with a tentative D call TRBD1 (5 bases). Trimming removed 0 bases at V and 7 bases at J, with 24 bases between. CDR1 and CDR2 from the germline V gene are MNHNY and SVGAGI (reference sequence). This CDR3 contains 18 residues. CDR3 bases: TGTGCCAGCAGTTACTCCGAGGGGCAGAGGGTTCCTAAGGGTGGCTACACCTTC. Protein product: CASSYSEGQRVPKGGYTF.

The V and J genes are TRBV9 and TRBJ2-2, with 7 bases aligning to TRBD1. The CDR3 totals 13 residues. CDR1 and CDR2 from the germline V gene are SGDLS and YYNGEE. V was clipped by 2 bases and J by 8 bases; unmatched bases: 3. Written as DNA, the CDR3 is TGTGCCAGCAGCGTGACAGGGCCGGGGGAGCTGTTTTTT. This codes for CASSVTGPGELFF.

This clonotype showed up just a few times. The chain recombines TRBV5-4 with TRBJ2-2; D not resolved. V shed 1 base and J shed 3 bases, with 10 bases lying between them. The CDR3 is made up of 15 amino acids. Germline values: CDR1 SGHNT, CDR2 YYREEE (reference sequence). The CDR3 DNA sequence: TGTGCCAGCAGCTTGTTTACTCGGGACACCGGGGAGCTGTTTTTT. Protein product: CASSLFTRDTGELFF.

This clonotype was seen a handful of times. The chain employs TRBV30 and TRBJ2-7; weak D call: TRBD2 (5 bases). Germline CDR1 GTSNPN, CDR2 SVGIG (reference sequence). Trimming took 2 bases from V and 5 from J, leaving 10 bases between them. This CDR3 is built from 12 residues. CDR3 nucleotides: TGTGCCTGGAGTTGGCTAGCAGACGAGCAGTACTTC. It translates to CAWSWLADEQYF.

This clonotype showed up just a few times. The CDR3 nucleotides read TGTGCCACCGACGACACCACGGGAGTAGGTGAGCAGTTCTTC. Translated, it gives CATDDTTGVGEQFF. V gene TRBV24-1 combines with J gene TRBJ2-1; a possible D gene is TRBD2 (6 bases). The germline gives CDR1 KGHDR, CDR2 SFDVKD. The V gene lost 9 bases and the J gene lost 9 bases, with 20 bases spanning the gap. The CDR3 length is 14 residues.

This clonotype was detected a few times. The chain couples TRBV2 to TRBJ1-2; TRBD1 matches at 7 bases. Germline V gene lookup returns CDR1 SNHLY and CDR2 FYNNEI. The CDR3 has 12 amino acids. Losses at the gene ends were 8 bases for V and 3 bases for J; bases not matched to a gene: 3. The CDR3 DNA reads as TGTGCCAGCGGGACAGAAGACTATGGCTACACCTTC. The encoded protein is CASGTEDYGYTF.

There are a few counts of this clonotype. This chain uses TRBV28 with TRBJ2-3; the match to TRBD1 covers 10 bases. Germline V lookup: CDR1 MDHEN, CDR2 SYDVKM. V shed 6 bases and J 4 bases; nucleotides not matched to a gene: 10. The CDR3 spans 16 residues. CDR3 sequence reads: CASRGGGQGRADTQYF. The CDR3 DNA sequence: TGTGCCAGCAGAGGGGGGGGACAGGGGAGGGCAGATACGCAGTATTTT.

The chain joins TRBV20-1 to TRBJ1-2; D ambiguous. Germline-derived CDR1 and CDR2 are DFQATT and SNEGSKA (reference sequence). Between the trimmed V and J ends, which lost 0 bases and 5 bases, there was a span of 19 bases. This CDR3 comprises 16 residues. In DNA form, the CDR3 reads TGCAGTGCTAGAGAAATACGGCCGCGCTTCGGATATGGCTACACCTTC. This codes for CSAREIRPRFGYGYTF.